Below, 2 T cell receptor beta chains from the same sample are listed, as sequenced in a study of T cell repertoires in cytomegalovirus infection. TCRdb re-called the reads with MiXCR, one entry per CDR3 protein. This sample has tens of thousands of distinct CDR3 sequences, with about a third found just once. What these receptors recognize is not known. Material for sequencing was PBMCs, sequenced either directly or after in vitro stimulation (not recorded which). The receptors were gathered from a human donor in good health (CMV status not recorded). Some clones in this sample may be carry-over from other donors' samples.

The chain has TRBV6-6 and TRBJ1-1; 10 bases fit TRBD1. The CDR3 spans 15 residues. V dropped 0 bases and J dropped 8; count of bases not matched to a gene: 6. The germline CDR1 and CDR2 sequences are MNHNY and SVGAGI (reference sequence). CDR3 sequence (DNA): TGTGCCAGCAGTTACTCATTAGGACAGGGGGGCGAAGCTTTCTTT. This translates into CASSYSLGQGGEAFF.

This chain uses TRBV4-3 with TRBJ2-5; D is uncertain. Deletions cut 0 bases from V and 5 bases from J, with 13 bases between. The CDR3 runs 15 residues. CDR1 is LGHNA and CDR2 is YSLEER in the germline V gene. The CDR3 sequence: CASSQDSDPGETQYF. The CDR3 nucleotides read TGCGCCAGCAGCCAAGATAGTGATCCCGGGGAGACCCAGTACTTC.